This is a list of T cell receptor beta chains from one sample in a study of shared clonotypes between healthy human individuals. TCRdb's table, derived via immunoSEQ multiplex PCR, lists solely in-frame clones and lacks some. The sample has around 2,000,000 clones; roughly 96% are singletons. The specimen sequenced was naive CD4+ T cells sorted from blood. Every receptor here comes from a man between 18 and 29 years old in good health. Both conserved end residues are trimmed from each CDR3. The order of the fields is V gene, J gene, CDR3 protein.

V: TRBV7-2
J: TRBJ2-6
CDR3: ASTVSVSGANVLT

V: TRBV5-1
J: TRBJ2-2
CDR3: ASGQDNTGELF

V: TRBV28
J: TRBJ2-7
CDR3: ASRGQGSYEQY

V: TRBV7-9
J: TRBJ2-7
CDR3: ASSLDGWGLALGPYEQY

V: TRBV2
J: TRBJ1-6
CDR3: ASRPRDSSYNSPLH

V: TRBV30
J: TRBJ2-3
CDR3: AWSRADTQY

V: TRBV27
J: TRBJ2-7
CDR3: ASRGSSGIWEQY

V: TRBV2
J: TRBJ2-6
CDR3: ASSFDNPGANVLT

V: TRBV5-1
J: TRBJ2-5
CDR3: ASSLEGQAETQY

V: TRBV6-5
J: TRBJ2-7
CDR3: ASSYSRGANYEQY

V: TRBV10-3
J: TRBJ1-1
CDR3: ATSTGVVTEAF

V: TRBV6-6
J: TRBJ2-7
CDR3: ASSFLHGTVSYEQY

V: TRBV4-2
J: TRBJ2-1
CDR3: ASSQVSPPSGGRDNEQF

V: TRBV28
J: TRBJ1-1
CDR3: ASSQGGNTEAF

V: TRBV10-2
J: TRBJ1-2
CDR3: ASSPGQSNYGYT

V: TRBV30
J: TRBJ1-4
CDR3: AWSAGTGGDEKLF

V: TRBV15
J: TRBJ2-7
CDR3: ATRPPNLLEQY

V: TRBV5-1
J: TRBJ1-6
CDR3: ASSLGRGKSSYNSPLH

V: TRBV18
J: TRBJ1-6
CDR3: ASSPTTGGSTNSPLH

V: TRBV5-6
J: TRBJ2-2
CDR3: ASSLGGSRANTGELF

V: TRBV6-5
J: TRBJ2-7
CDR3: ASSYSAGSYEQY

V: TRBV18
J: TRBJ2-5
CDR3: ASSPMEGPHGETQY

V: TRBV6-6
J: TRBJ2-3
CDR3: ASSDSSGVSTDTQY

V: TRBV30
J: TRBJ1-2
CDR3: AWNGILPGGYT

V: TRBV30
J: TRBJ2-7
CDR3: AWSPSLLYEQY

V: TRBV25-1
J: TRBJ1-2
CDR3: ASSELGNYGYT

V: TRBV7-2
J: TRBJ2-6
CDR3: ASSGSSGANVLT

V: TRBV6-1
J: TRBJ1-1
CDR3: ASTESNTEAF

V: TRBV5-1
J: TRBJ2-5
CDR3: ASSLESGGEAQY

V: TRBV30
J: TRBJ2-7
CDR3: AWSKGRGVEQY

V: TRBV7-9
J: TRBJ1-4
CDR3: ASSGGQSYNEKLF

V: TRBV2
J: TRBJ1-1
CDR3: ASSARTGGANTEAF

V: TRBV30
J: TRBJ2-2
CDR3: AWMIGGGFTGELF

V: TRBV6-6
J: TRBJ1-5
CDR3: ASSYSFGLDQPQH